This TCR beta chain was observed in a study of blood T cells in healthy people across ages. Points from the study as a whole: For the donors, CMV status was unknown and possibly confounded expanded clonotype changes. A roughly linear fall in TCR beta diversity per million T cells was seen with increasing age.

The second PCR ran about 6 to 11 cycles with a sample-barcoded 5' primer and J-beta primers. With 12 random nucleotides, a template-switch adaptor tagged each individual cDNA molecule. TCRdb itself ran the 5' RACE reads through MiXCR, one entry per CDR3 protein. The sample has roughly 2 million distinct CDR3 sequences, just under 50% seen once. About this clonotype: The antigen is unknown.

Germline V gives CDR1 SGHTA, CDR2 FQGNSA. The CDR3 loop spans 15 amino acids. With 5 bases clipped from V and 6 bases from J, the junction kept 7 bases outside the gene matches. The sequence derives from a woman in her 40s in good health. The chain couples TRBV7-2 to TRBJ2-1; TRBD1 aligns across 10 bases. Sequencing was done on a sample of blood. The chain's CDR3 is CASSLDRGLVNEQFF. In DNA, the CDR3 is TGTGCCAGCAGCCTGGACAGGGGGTTGGTCAATGAGCAGTTCTTC.